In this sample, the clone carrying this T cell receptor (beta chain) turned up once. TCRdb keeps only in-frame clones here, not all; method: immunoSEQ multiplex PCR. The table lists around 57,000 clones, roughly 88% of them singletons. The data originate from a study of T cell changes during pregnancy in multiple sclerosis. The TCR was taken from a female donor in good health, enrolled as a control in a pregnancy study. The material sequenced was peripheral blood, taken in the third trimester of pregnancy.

CDR3 in DNA: TGTGCCAGCAGCTCCACCCCCGACTGGGTTGGCTACACCTTC. It translates to CASSSTPDWVGYTF. The chain uses TRBV5-5 and TRBJ1-2; D is undetermined. V was trimmed by 3 bases and J by 7 bases, leaving 16 bases between them. CDR3 size: 14 residues. CDR1 and CDR2 from the germline V gene are SGHKS and YYEKEE (reference sequence).